The clone carrying this TCR beta chain was counted between two and nine times. The entry originates in a study of blood T cell repertoires in COVID-19. Method: immunoSEQ multiplex PCR; TCRdb's copy keeps in-frame clones and lacks some. Counted here are 80,000 to 100,000 clones, around 75% occurring once; the ten biggest clones make up about 24%. This receptor was obtained from a man aged 65 to 79 with acute or convalescent COVID-19. The sequenced sample was peripheral blood.

As DNA, the CDR3 is TGCGCCAGCAGCAAGGAAGGGGCGAACACCGGGGAGCTGTTTTTT. Its protein is CASSKEGANTGELFF. The V gene is TRBV4-1, the J gene TRBJ2-2, with TRBD1 as a possible D gene (5 bases). This CDR3 contains 15 residues. The V end lost 5 bases, the J end lost 0 bases, and 10 bases lay between the germline ends. Germline CDR1 and CDR2: MGHRA and YSYEKL.